The present entry profiles one TCR beta chain with its context. Its antigen is unknown. The data are from a study of cytomegalovirus exposure and HLA in healthy donors. Study background: Around 200 million T cells yielded 100 million to 130 million unique TCR beta sequences, as an earlier analysis found.

Findings and caveats of the study: Under in vitro conditions, a few CMV-associated chains were confirmed as specific for CMV antigens.

CDR3 size: 15 residues. Germline CDR1 and CDR2: LNHNV and YYDKDF (reference sequence). Trimming cost V 3 bases and J 0 bases, with 9 bases left between them. Use of 60 Vbeta and 13 Jbeta primers characterized the PCR. The assay was immunoSEQ multiplex PCR, and TCRdb's table has in-frame clones only and misses some. The data show about 67,000 clones, 65% to 70% seen once. The sample taken for sequencing was PBMCs. This clonotype was sampled from a woman between 25 and 40 years old in good health and CMV-seronegative. The V and J genes are TRBV15 and TRBJ2-1; D uncertain. This CDR3 is CATSSPINSYNEQFF. Here the CDR3 DNA reads TGTGCCACCAGCAGCCCTATAAACTCCTACAATGAGCAGTTCTTC.